The sequence of this TCR beta chain was determined in a study of blood T cell repertoires in COVID-19. The V gene's germline CDR1 is SNHLY and CDR2 FYNNEI. The CDR3 runs to 15 residues. Between the trimmed V and J ends, which lost 7 bases and 1 base, there was a span of 14 bases. The method was immunoSEQ multiplex PCR; TCRdb's version includes in-frame clones alone and lacks a portion of them. The sample comprises some 22,000 clones, approximately 80% of which are singletons, and 48% rests with the top ten. The receptor was isolated from an older man with acute or convalescent COVID-19. This chain uses TRBV2 with TRBJ1-5; perhaps TRBD1 as D (5 bases). The sequenced material came from peripheral blood. CDR3 nucleotides: TGTGCCAGCAACCCTAATGGACAAAGCAATCAGCCCCAGCATTTT. This translates into CASNPNGQSNQPQHF. Full variable domain (remainder filled in from reference TRBV2 and TRBJ1-5): EPEVTQTPSHQVTQMGQEVILRCVPISNHLYFYWYRQILGQKVEFLVSFYNNEISEKSEIFDDQFSVERPDGSNFTLKIRSTKLEDSAMYFCASNPNGQSNQPQHFGDGTRLSIL.